The subject of this entry is one T cell receptor (beta chain). What it recognizes is unknown. This may come from a read error, since a much larger clone is one base off. These data come from a study of regulatory T cells in long-lasting Graves disease. Germline lookup yields CDR1 SGHDT and CDR2 YYEEEE. V was trimmed by 2 bases and J by 6 bases, leaving 5 bases between them. The CDR3 extends over 11 amino acids. Findings and caveats of the study: Persistent disease showed a preference for TRBV28, TRBJ1-2 and TRBJ2-5. Relative to new patients (under 1,000), persistent patients exhibited greater sharing of public clonotypes (approximately 2,500).

CDR3 regions were amplified by Arm-PCR using iRepertoire HTBI primers to build TCR beta libraries. MiXCR, run by TCRdb on the multiplex PCR reads, gives a single entry per CDR3 protein. This sample has about 300,000 distinct CDR3 sequences, with under 25% found just once. Indicated time point: persistent/refractory GD, antithyroid drugs over 5 years with positive TRAb. Making the TCR library involved RNA that had been extracted from PBMCs. The authors drew approximately 10 milliliters of peripheral blood into EDTA tubes. The chain is built from TRBV5-6 and TRBJ1-1; no clear D. The clonotype comes from a female donor with Graves disease. The sample in question was peripheral blood mononuclear cells (PBMCs), obtained when the disease was refractory, from a patient treated with antithyroid drugs. CDR3 loop: CASSFGSEAFF. The CDR3 bases are TGTGCCAGCAGCTTCGGCTCTGAAGCTTTCTTT. Full variable domain (remainder filled in from reference TRBV5-6 and TRBJ1-1): DAGVTQSPTHLIKTRGQQVTLRCSPKSGHDTVSWYQQALGQGPQFIFQYYEEEERQRGNFPDRFSGHQFPNYSSELNVNALLLGDSALYLCASSFGSEAFFGQGTRLTVV.